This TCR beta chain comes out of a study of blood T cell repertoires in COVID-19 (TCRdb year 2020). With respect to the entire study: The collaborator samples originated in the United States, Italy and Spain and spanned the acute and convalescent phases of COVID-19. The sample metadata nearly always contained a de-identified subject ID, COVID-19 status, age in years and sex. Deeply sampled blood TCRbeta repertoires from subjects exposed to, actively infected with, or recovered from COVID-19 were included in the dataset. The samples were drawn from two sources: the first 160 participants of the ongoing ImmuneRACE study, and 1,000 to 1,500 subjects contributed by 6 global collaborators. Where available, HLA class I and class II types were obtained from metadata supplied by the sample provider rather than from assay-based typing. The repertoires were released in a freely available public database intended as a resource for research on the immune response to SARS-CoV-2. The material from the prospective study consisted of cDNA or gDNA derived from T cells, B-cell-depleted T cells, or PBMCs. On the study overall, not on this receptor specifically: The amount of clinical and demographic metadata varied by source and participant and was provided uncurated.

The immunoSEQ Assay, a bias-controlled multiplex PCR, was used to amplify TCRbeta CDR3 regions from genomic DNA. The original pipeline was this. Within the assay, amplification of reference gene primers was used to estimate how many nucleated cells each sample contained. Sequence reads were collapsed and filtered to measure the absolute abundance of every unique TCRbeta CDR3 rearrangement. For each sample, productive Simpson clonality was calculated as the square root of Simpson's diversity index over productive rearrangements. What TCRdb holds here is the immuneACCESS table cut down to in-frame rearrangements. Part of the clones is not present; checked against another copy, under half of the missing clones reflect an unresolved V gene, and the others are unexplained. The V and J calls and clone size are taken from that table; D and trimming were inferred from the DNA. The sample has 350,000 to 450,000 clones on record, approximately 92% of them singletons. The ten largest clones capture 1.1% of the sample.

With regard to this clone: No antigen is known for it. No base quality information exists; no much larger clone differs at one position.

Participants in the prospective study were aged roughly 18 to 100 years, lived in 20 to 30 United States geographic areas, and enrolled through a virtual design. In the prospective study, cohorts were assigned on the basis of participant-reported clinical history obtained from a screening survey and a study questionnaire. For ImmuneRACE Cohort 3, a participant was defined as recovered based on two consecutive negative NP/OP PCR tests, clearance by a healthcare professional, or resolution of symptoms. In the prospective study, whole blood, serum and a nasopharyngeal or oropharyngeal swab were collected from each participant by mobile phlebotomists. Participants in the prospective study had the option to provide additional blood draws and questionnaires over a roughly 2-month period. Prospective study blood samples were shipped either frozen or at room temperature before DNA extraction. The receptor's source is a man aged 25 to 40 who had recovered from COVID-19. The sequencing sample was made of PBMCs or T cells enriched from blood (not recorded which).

CDR3 region: CASRSGSYNSPLHF. The nucleotide sequence reads as follows: TGTGCCAGCAGAAGTGGGAGCTATAATTCACCCCTCCACTTT. This sequence uses TRBV27 and TRBJ1-6; confidence is insufficient to name the D gene. The junction shows trimming of 6 bases on V and 3 bases on J, plus 9 bases between the germline ends. The CDR3 holds 14 amino acids from the cysteine to the phenylalanine. The read is trimmed to its CDR3 DNA, 42 bases read in frame from base 1. Sequences MNHEY (CDR1) and SMNVEV (CDR2) are obtained from the germline V gene (reference sequence).